The entry that follows covers one TCR beta chain sequence. This entry is derived from a study of T cell changes during pregnancy in multiple sclerosis. V lost 4 bases, J lost 8 bases, and 12 bases stayed unmatched. Germline V CDR1 and CDR2: MGHRA, YSYEKL. This CDR3 spans 15 amino acids. The method was immunoSEQ multiplex PCR; TCRdb's version includes in-frame clones alone and lacks a portion of them. The sample shows 40,000 to 55,000 clones, approximately 92% of them seen only once. Sample: CD4+ T cells from peripheral blood mononuclear cells, taken in the third trimester of pregnancy. The clonotype comes from a female donor with multiple sclerosis, enrolled in a pregnancy study. J is TRBJ1-1 and V is TRBV4-1, with TRBD1 identical over 8 bases. The CDR3 loop is CASSLIARGQVEAFF. For the CDR3, the DNA is TGCGCCAGCAGCCTAATAGCCAGGGGACAGGTGGAAGCTTTCTTT.